The TCR beta chain described here comes from a study of cytomegalovirus exposure and HLA in healthy donors. General study points: Cytomegalovirus association was assigned to more than 150 TCR beta chains. The finding came from a later analysis; first-cohort TCR clusters tended to co-occur in the 95 to 150 validation repertoires.

Method: immunoSEQ multiplex PCR; TCRdb's copy keeps in-frame clones and lacks some. The sample holds some 77,000 clones; just under 95% are singletons and the top ten take about 1.4%. The V end was cut by 4 bases, the J end by 8 bases, with 18 bases between. This CDR3 contains 14 residues. Per the germline V gene, CDR1 is GTSNPN and CDR2 is SVGIG (reference sequence). Turning to this clone: Its antigen remains unidentified.

The chain couples TRBV30 to TRBJ2-1, with D possibly being TRBD1 (6 bases). Sequenced input: PBMCs. The sequence derives from a young man in good health and CMV-seropositive. The chain's CDR3 is CAWNRASYGDEQFF. The CDR3 DNA reads TGTGCCTGGAACAGGGCGAGTTATGGCGATGAGCAGTTCTTC.